This T cell receptor (beta chain) was identified during a study of CD8 T cells in Susac syndrome. Study outcomes and limitations: TCR sequencing and HLA analysis covered a relatively small number of individuals.

Random hexamers were used to reverse transcribe the RNA input (roughly 0.5 to 1 ug). Amplification of TCR beta CDR3 used immunoSEQ multiplex PCR across 54 Vbeta and 13 Jbeta. MiXCR, run by TCRdb on the immunoSEQ multiplex PCR reads, gives a single entry per CDR3 protein. Found here are over 95,000 distinct CDR3 sequences, approximately 90% of them singletons; the top ten hold around 0.12%. CDR1 SEHNR and CDR2 FQNEAQ come from the germline V gene (reference sequence). V was clipped by 5 bases and J by 9 bases, with 11 bases between them. The CDR3 contains 12 residues. Worth noting for this clonotype: What it recognizes is unknown.

Sequencing input: CD8+ T cells from PBMCs. The V and J genes are TRBV7-9 and TRBJ2-1, with D perhaps given as TRBD1 or TRBD2 (5 bases each). The clonotype originates from a human donor in good health. The CDR3 loop reads CASSPGPSEQFF. The CDR3 DNA reads as TGTGCCAGCAGCCCGGGACCGAGTGAGCAGTTCTTC.